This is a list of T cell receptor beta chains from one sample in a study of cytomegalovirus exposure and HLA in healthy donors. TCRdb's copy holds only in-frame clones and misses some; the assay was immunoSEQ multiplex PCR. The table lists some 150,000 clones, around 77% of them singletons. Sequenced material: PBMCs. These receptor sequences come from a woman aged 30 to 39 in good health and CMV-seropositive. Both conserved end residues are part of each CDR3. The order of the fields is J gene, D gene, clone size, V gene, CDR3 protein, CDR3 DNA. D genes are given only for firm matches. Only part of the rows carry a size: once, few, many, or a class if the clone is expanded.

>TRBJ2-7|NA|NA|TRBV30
CAWSVGGSSYEQYF
TGTGCCTGGAGTGTGGGGGGATCCTCCTACGAGCAGTACTTC
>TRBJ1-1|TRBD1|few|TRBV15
CATSVNRGTEAFF
TGTGCCACCAGCGTTAACAGGGGAACTGAAGCTTTCTTT
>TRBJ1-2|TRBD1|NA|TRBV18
CASSPTRTGTSYGYTF
TGTGCCAGCTCACCAACTAGGACAGGGACATCCTATGGCTACACCTTC
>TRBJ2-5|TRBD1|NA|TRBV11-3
CASSLDRGPQETQYF
TGTGCCAGCAGCTTGGACAGGGGCCCCCAAGAGACCCAGTACTTC
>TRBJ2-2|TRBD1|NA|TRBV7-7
CASSFDRERELFF
TGTGCCAGCAGCTTCGACAGGGAAAGGGAGCTGTTTTTT
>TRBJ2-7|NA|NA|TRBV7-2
CASSPTNRGASEQYF
TGTGCCAGCAGCCCTACTAATCGGGGGGCCTCCGAGCAGTACTTC
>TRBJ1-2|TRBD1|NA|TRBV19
CASRDGQGGYGYTF
TGTGCCAGTAGAGATGGACAGGGGGGCTATGGCTACACCTTC
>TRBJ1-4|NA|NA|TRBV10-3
CASKAIETGEKLFF
TGTGCCTCAAAGGCCATCGAGACAGGCGAAAAACTGTTTTTT
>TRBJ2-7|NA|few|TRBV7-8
CASSLAREGHEQYF
TGTGCCAGCAGCTTAGCCAGGGAAGGGCACGAGCAGTACTTC
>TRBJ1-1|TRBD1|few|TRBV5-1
CASLTGQGTDEAFF
TGCGCCAGCCTAACGGGACAGGGGACAGATGAAGCTTTCTTT
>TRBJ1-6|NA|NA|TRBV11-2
CASSLDGTSYNSPLHF
TGTGCCAGCAGCTTAGACGGGACAAGTTATAATTCACCCCTCCACTTT
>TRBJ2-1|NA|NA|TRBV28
CATRYNEQFF
TGTGCCACGCGATACAATGAGCAGTTCTTC
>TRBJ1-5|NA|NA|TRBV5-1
CASSLDPNGNQPQHF
TGCGCCAGCAGCCTGGACCCTAACGGCAATCAGCCCCAGCATTTT
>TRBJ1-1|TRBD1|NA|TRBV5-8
CASSSGQGRTEAFF
TGTGCCAGCAGCTCCGGACAGGGACGCACTGAAGCTTTCTTT
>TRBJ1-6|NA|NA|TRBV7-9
CASSDKASSPLHF
TGTGCCAGCAGCGACAAGGCGAGTTCACCCCTCCACTTT
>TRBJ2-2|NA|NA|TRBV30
CAWSRDTITGELFF
TGTGCCTGGTCCCGGGACACCATCACCGGGGAGCTGTTTTTT
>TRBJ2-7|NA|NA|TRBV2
CASSGYEQYF
TGTGCCAGCAGCGGGTACGAGCAGTACTTC
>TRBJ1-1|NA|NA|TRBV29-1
CSVALGRDTEAFF
TGCAGCGTTGCCTTAGGTCGGGACACTGAAGCTTTCTTT
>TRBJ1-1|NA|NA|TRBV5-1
CASSIGGARNTEAFF
TGCGCCAGCAGCATCGGGGGGGCTAGGAACACTGAAGCTTTCTTT
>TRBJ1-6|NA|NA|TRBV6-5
CASRVDASLGSPLHF
TGTGCCAGCAGGGTGGACGCTAGCTTAGGGTCACCCCTCCACTTT
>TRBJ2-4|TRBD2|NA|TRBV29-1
CSVVFGGGSKNIQYF
TGCAGCGTTGTTTTTGGCGGGGGTTCCAAAAACATTCAGTACTTC
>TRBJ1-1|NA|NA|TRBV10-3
CAISVVGRGTEAFF
TGTGCCATCAGTGTAGTGGGAAGGGGCACTGAAGCTTTCTTT
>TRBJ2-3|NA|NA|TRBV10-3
CAISQAGGTDTQYF
TGTGCCATCTCGCAGGCAGGGGGCACAGATACGCAGTATTTT
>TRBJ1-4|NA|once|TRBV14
CASSQDMWGGEKLFF
TGTGCCAGCAGCCAAGACATGTGGGGAGGAGAAAAACTGTTTTTT
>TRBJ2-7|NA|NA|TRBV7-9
CASSLAARAYEQYF
TGTGCCAGCAGCTTAGCCGCCAGGGCCTACGAGCAGTACTTC
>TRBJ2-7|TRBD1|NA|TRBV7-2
CASSYDTGGGYEQYF
TGTGCCAGCAGCTATGACACAGGGGGCGGCTACGAGCAGTACTTC
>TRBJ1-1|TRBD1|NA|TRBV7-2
CASSLAGRGRNTEAFF
TGTGCCAGCAGCTTAGCGGGAAGGGGGCGTAACACTGAAGCTTTCTTT
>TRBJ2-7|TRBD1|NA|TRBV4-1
CASSQAGQGYEQYF
TGCGCCAGCAGCCAAGCGGGACAGGGCTACGAGCAGTACTTC
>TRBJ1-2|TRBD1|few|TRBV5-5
CASSLLGGGSNYGYTF
TGTGCCAGCAGCTTGTTAGGGGGCGGTTCTAACTATGGCTACACCTTC
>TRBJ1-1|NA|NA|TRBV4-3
CASSQVGTGAWGTEAFF
TGCGCCAGCAGCCAAGTCGGGACTGGAGCGTGGGGCACTGAAGCTTTCTTT
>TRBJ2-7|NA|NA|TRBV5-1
CASSLGLAPSYEQYF
TGCGCCAGCAGCTTGGGGCTAGCCCCCTCCTACGAGCAGTACTTC
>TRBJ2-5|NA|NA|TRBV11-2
CASSPHEGRETQYF
TGTGCCAGCAGCCCCCACGAGGGGAGGGAGACCCAGTACTTC
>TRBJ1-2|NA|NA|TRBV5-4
CASSTPNSNYGYTF
TGTGCCAGCAGCACTCCGAATTCTAACTATGGCTACACCTTC
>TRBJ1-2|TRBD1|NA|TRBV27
CASSRTGVDGYTF
TGTGCCAGCAGTCGGACAGGGGTTGATGGCTACACCTTC
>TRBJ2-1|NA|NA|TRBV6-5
CASSSLVPSPHNEQFF
TGTGCCAGCAGTTCGCTAGTTCCCTCTCCCCACAATGAGCAGTTCTTC
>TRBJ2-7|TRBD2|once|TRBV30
CAWKAGRGAYEQYF
TGTGCCTGGAAGGCGGGGCGGGGGGCATACGAGCAGTACTTC
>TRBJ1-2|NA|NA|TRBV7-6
CASSPREGTAPYYGYTF
TGTGCCAGCAGCCCACGGGAAGGAACCGCCCCATACTATGGCTACACCTTC
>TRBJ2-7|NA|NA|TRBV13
CASSSNRLAYEQYF
TGTGCCAGCAGCTCGAACCGACTAGCCTACGAGCAGTACTTC
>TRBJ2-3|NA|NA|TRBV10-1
CASRQDRTDTQYF
TGCGCCAGCAGACAGGACCGCACAGATACGCAGTATTTT
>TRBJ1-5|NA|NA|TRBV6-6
CASSWSSNQPQHF
TGTGCCAGCAGTTGGAGTAGCAATCAGCCCCAGCATTTT